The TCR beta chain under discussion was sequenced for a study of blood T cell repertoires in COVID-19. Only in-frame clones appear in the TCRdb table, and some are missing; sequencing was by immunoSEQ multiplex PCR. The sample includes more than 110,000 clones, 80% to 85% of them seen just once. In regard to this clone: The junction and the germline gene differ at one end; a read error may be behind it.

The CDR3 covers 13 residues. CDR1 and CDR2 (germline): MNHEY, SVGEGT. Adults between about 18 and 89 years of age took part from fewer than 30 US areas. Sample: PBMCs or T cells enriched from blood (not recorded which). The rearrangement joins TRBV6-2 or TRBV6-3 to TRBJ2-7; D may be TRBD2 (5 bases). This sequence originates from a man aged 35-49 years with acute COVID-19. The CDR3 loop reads CVSSRGQLYEQYF. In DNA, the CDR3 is TGTGTCAGCAGTAGAGGGCAGCTCTACGAGCAGTACTTC.